This is a list of T cell receptor beta chains from one sample in a study of blood T cells in healthy people across ages. TCRdb used MiXCR to reprocess the 5' RACE reads, holding one entry per CDR3 protein. The sample has roughly 2 million distinct CDR3 sequences, less than 50% seen once; the top ten hold roughly 2%. Input material: blood. The origin of the receptors is a woman aged 40 to 50 in good health. Both conserved end residues are part of each CDR3. The order of the fields is CDR3 DNA, CDR3 protein, D gene, J gene, V gene, clone size. The D gene is left open where the match is weak. Where a row states a size, it is once, few, many or the class of an expanded clone; other rows omit it.

CDR3nt: TGTGCCAGCAGCTTAACGCTAGCGGGGGCTTCATCGGAGCAGTTCTTC
CDR3aa: CASSLTLAGASSEQFF
d_gene: TRBD2
j_gene: TRBJ2-1
v_gene: TRBV7-2
abundance: NA

CDR3nt: TGCGCCAGCAGCCAAGATAGGGTCCGACAGGGGATATATTCACCCCTCCACTTT
CDR3aa: CASSQDRVRQGIYSPLHF
d_gene: TRBD1
j_gene: TRBJ1-6
v_gene: TRBV4-1
abundance: NA

CDR3nt: TGTGCCAACTCACCACCTAGCGGGGGGTACAATGAGCAGTTCTTC
CDR3aa: CANSPPSGGYNEQFF
d_gene: TRBD2
j_gene: TRBJ2-1
v_gene: TRBV18
abundance: NA

CDR3nt: TGCAGTGCTAGGCACGGACAGGCGAACACTGAAGCTTTCTTT
CDR3aa: CSARHGQANTEAFF
d_gene: TRBD1
j_gene: TRBJ1-1
v_gene: TRBV20-1
abundance: NA

CDR3nt: TGTGCCAGCAGTCCGAACCCCACAGATACGCAGTATTTT
CDR3aa: CASSPNPTDTQYF
d_gene: NA
j_gene: TRBJ2-3
v_gene: TRBV7-3
abundance: NA

CDR3nt: TGCGCCAGCAGCCAAGATGGACACCAAGAGACCCAGTACTTC
CDR3aa: CASSQDGHQETQYF
d_gene: NA
j_gene: TRBJ2-5
v_gene: TRBV4-1
abundance: once

CDR3nt: TGTGCCAGCCTTAAGGGAGGAGGGCCTCTATACTATGGCTACACCTTC
CDR3aa: CASLKGGGPLYYGYTF
d_gene: NA
j_gene: TRBJ1-2
v_gene: TRBV12-3/TRBV12-4
abundance: NA

CDR3nt: TGCAGTGCTAGGCGGGCAGGGGCCGACAATCAGCCCCAGCATTTT
CDR3aa: CSARRAGADNQPQHF
d_gene: NA
j_gene: TRBJ1-5
v_gene: TRBV20-1
abundance: few

CDR3nt: TGCAGTGCTTGGACAGACAGGTTCGCCTCTGGGGCCAACGTCCTGACTTTC
CDR3aa: CSAWTDRFASGANVLTF
d_gene: NA
j_gene: TRBJ2-6
v_gene: TRBV20-1
abundance: once

CDR3nt: TGTGCCACCAGGCGTATGTCTTCGGGCTACTACAATGAGCAGTTCTTC
CDR3aa: CATRRMSSGYYNEQFF
d_gene: NA
j_gene: TRBJ2-1
v_gene: TRBV6-1
abundance: NA

CDR3nt: TGTGCCAGCAGTGGGTTGTTGATGGAGATGCAGTATTTT
CDR3aa: CASSGLLMEMQYF
d_gene: NA
j_gene: TRBJ2-3
v_gene: TRBV6-5
abundance: NA

CDR3nt: TGCAGCGTTGAAGGGACAGAGGCTGGCTACACCTTC
CDR3aa: CSVEGTEAGYTF
d_gene: NA
j_gene: TRBJ1-2
v_gene: TRBV29-1
abundance: few

CDR3nt: TGTGCCAGCAGCCAAGGTCGGGTCACCACAGATACGCAGTATTTT
CDR3aa: CASSQGRVTTDTQYF
d_gene: NA
j_gene: TRBJ2-3
v_gene: TRBV7-2
abundance: NA

CDR3nt: TGTGCCAGTAACCCTTGGAGGGATCAAGTGTATGAGCAGTTCTTC
CDR3aa: CASNPWRDQVYEQFF
d_gene: NA
j_gene: TRBJ2-1
v_gene: TRBV6-2/TRBV6-3
abundance: NA

CDR3nt: TGTGCCATCAGTGAGTCGGCAGACATAGACATTCAGTACTTC
CDR3aa: CAISESADIDIQYF
d_gene: NA
j_gene: TRBJ2-4
v_gene: TRBV10-3
abundance: NA

CDR3nt: TGTGCCAGCAGCCGAGGAGGTGGGACAAATAACAATGAGCAGTTCTTC
CDR3aa: CASSRGGGTNNNEQFF
d_gene: NA
j_gene: TRBJ2-1
v_gene: TRBV4-2
abundance: NA

CDR3nt: TGCAGCGTTACAGGGTCTGGGGCCAACGTCCTGACTTTC
CDR3aa: CSVTGSGANVLTF
d_gene: NA
j_gene: TRBJ2-6
v_gene: TRBV29-1
abundance: NA

CDR3nt: TGTGCCAGCAGTTCACAGGGGGCCCCAAACAAAAACATTCAGTACTTC
CDR3aa: CASSSQGAPNKNIQYF
d_gene: TRBD1
j_gene: TRBJ2-4
v_gene: TRBV27
abundance: few

CDR3nt: TGTGCCAGCAGTGACGCTGGGGTGGGGAAATACGAGCAGTACTTC
CDR3aa: CASSDAGVGKYEQYF
d_gene: NA
j_gene: TRBJ2-7
v_gene: TRBV6-6
abundance: many

CDR3nt: TGCGCCAGCAGCCAACAGGGACTAGCGGGGGGGCACGAGCAGTACTTC
CDR3aa: CASSQQGLAGGHEQYF
d_gene: TRBD2
j_gene: TRBJ2-7
v_gene: TRBV5-1
abundance: few

CDR3nt: TGCAGCGTTGAAGTAGGTCGGTGGGGCCTTATTGCTAACTATGGCTACACCTTC
CDR3aa: CSVEVGRWGLIANYGYTF
d_gene: NA
j_gene: TRBJ1-2
v_gene: TRBV29-1
abundance: NA

CDR3nt: TGTGCCACCAGCAGATCTGGGCCTAGCGGGGGGGCCCCCTACAATGAGCAGTTCTTC
CDR3aa: CATSRSGPSGGAPYNEQFF
d_gene: TRBD2
j_gene: TRBJ2-1
v_gene: TRBV15
abundance: NA

CDR3nt: TGCACCAGCGGCCAGCCCGACCCGGGACCTAGAACGGAGTACTTC
CDR3aa: CTSGQPDPGPRTEYF
d_gene: NA
j_gene: TRBJ2-4
v_gene: TRBV1
abundance: NA

CDR3nt: TGTGCCAGCAGCCCCCGCGGGCTAGCAGGGGAGACCCAGTACTTC
CDR3aa: CASSPRGLAGETQYF
d_gene: NA
j_gene: TRBJ2-5
v_gene: TRBV7-2
abundance: few

CDR3nt: TGTGCCAGCAGCTTAGATGTCAGGCGGGGGCAAGAGACCCAGTACTTC
CDR3aa: CASSLDVRRGQETQYF
d_gene: TRBD2
j_gene: TRBJ2-5
v_gene: TRBV7-2
abundance: NA

CDR3nt: TGTGCCAGCACGGCTGAGGGCTACTATGGCTACACCTTC
CDR3aa: CASTAEGYYGYTF
d_gene: NA
j_gene: TRBJ1-2
v_gene: TRBV28
abundance: few

CDR3nt: TGTGCCAGCAGTTACACCTTGGAGACCCAGTACTTC
CDR3aa: CASSYTLETQYF
d_gene: NA
j_gene: TRBJ2-5
v_gene: TRBV6-6
abundance: few

CDR3nt: TGTGCCAGCAGCACCGGGACAGAAAGTTCTGAAGCTTTCTTT
CDR3aa: CASSTGTESSEAFF
d_gene: TRBD1
j_gene: TRBJ1-1
v_gene: TRBV6-2/TRBV6-3
abundance: NA

CDR3nt: TGTGCCAGCAGCTTACAACAGGGAGATGGCTACACCTTC
CDR3aa: CASSLQQGDGYTF
d_gene: NA
j_gene: TRBJ1-2
v_gene: TRBV7-2
abundance: NA

CDR3nt: TGTGCCAGCAGTCCGGGGCCAGCCCCCTCGGCCCAGCATTTT
CDR3aa: CASSPGPAPSAQHF
d_gene: NA
j_gene: TRBJ1-5
v_gene: TRBV6-2/TRBV6-3
abundance: NA

CDR3nt: TGTGCTATCAGTAACACAGATACGCAGTATTTT
CDR3aa: CAISNTDTQYF
d_gene: NA
j_gene: TRBJ2-3
v_gene: TRBV10-3
abundance: NA

CDR3nt: TGTGCCAGCGGCGCTGGCAGGGGTGGCAATCAGCCCCAGCATTTT
CDR3aa: CASGAGRGGNQPQHF
d_gene: NA
j_gene: TRBJ1-5
v_gene: TRBV2
abundance: NA

CDR3nt: TGTGCCAGCAGTCTGGGACCCAAGCAGTTCTTC
CDR3aa: CASSLGPKQFF
d_gene: NA
j_gene: TRBJ2-1
v_gene: TRBV6-2/TRBV6-3
abundance: NA

CDR3nt: TGTGCCAGCACCATACGACAGGGGCGCTACACCTTC
CDR3aa: CASTIRQGRYTF
d_gene: TRBD1
j_gene: TRBJ1-2
v_gene: TRBV28
abundance: few

CDR3nt: TGCGCCAGCAGCGCGATTAAGGACTCCGGGACGCGAAGGGAGACCCAGTACTTC
CDR3aa: CASSAIKDSGTRRETQYF
d_gene: NA
j_gene: TRBJ2-5
v_gene: TRBV5-1
abundance: few

CDR3nt: TGTGCCAGCAGCGACGGGGGCAGGCGTTACTCCTACGAGCAGTACTTC
CDR3aa: CASSDGGRRYSYEQYF
d_gene: NA
j_gene: TRBJ2-7
v_gene: TRBV6-2/TRBV6-3
abundance: NA

CDR3nt: TGCGCCAGCAGCTTGAGGGGGGCTGGGTCCTACAATGAGCAGTTCTTC
CDR3aa: CASSLRGAGSYNEQFF
d_gene: NA
j_gene: TRBJ2-1
v_gene: TRBV5-1
abundance: NA

CDR3nt: TGTGCCAGCAGCCTTCAGACCGGCTGGGACATTCAGTACTTC
CDR3aa: CASSLQTGWDIQYF
d_gene: NA
j_gene: TRBJ2-4
v_gene: TRBV5-5
abundance: NA

CDR3nt: TGTGCCAGCAGCTTAGGCCGGCAGAGCAATCAGCCCCAGCATTTT
CDR3aa: CASSLGRQSNQPQHF
d_gene: NA
j_gene: TRBJ1-5
v_gene: TRBV13
abundance: NA

CDR3nt: TGCAGTGCTAGAGGGTCTCAGGGACATAGCAATCAGCCCCAGCATTTT
CDR3aa: CSARGSQGHSNQPQHF
d_gene: NA
j_gene: TRBJ1-5
v_gene: TRBV20-1
abundance: NA

CDR3nt: TGCAGTGCTAGAGTTGACAGTTACGAGCAGTACTTC
CDR3aa: CSARVDSYEQYF
d_gene: NA
j_gene: TRBJ2-7
v_gene: TRBV20-1
abundance: NA

CDR3nt: TGTGCCAGCAGTTTAACACAGGGTGGGCAGCCCCAGCATTTT
CDR3aa: CASSLTQGGQPQHF
d_gene: NA
j_gene: TRBJ1-5
v_gene: TRBV27
abundance: few

CDR3nt: TGTGCCAGCAGTTTTTCCGACAGGGGAGCCCATGAGCAGTTCTTC
CDR3aa: CASSFSDRGAHEQFF
d_gene: TRBD1
j_gene: TRBJ2-1
v_gene: TRBV12-3/TRBV12-4
abundance: NA

CDR3nt: TGCGCCAGCAGCCAAGATCTGGGGACAGGAGGGGGAGAGACCCAGTACTTC
CDR3aa: CASSQDLGTGGGETQYF
d_gene: TRBD1
j_gene: TRBJ2-5
v_gene: TRBV4-3
abundance: NA

CDR3nt: TGCAGTGCTAGTGGGTGGGGACTAGCGGGGGGGCGAGGCAAAAACATTCAGTACTTC
CDR3aa: CSASGWGLAGGRGKNIQYF
d_gene: TRBD2
j_gene: TRBJ2-4
v_gene: TRBV20-1
abundance: NA

CDR3nt: TGCGCCAGCAGCCAAGATTTAGACCCTAGCGGGGGGGGTATTACCTACAATGAGCAGTTCTTC
CDR3aa: CASSQDLDPSGGGITYNEQFF
d_gene: TRBD2
j_gene: TRBJ2-1
v_gene: TRBV4-3
abundance: NA

CDR3nt: TGTGCCAGCAAAAGCCTGTCCCACGAGCAGTACTTC
CDR3aa: CASKSLSHEQYF
d_gene: NA
j_gene: TRBJ2-7
v_gene: TRBV27
abundance: NA

CDR3nt: TGCGCCAGCAGCCGGGGAACAGGGGGAATGGACTATGGCTACACCTTC
CDR3aa: CASSRGTGGMDYGYTF
d_gene: TRBD1
j_gene: TRBJ1-2
v_gene: TRBV4-3
abundance: once

CDR3nt: TGTGCCAGCAGTGAACAGGGGAGGGGGCTAACTAATGAAAAACTGTTTTTT
CDR3aa: CASSEQGRGLTNEKLFF
d_gene: TRBD1
j_gene: TRBJ1-4
v_gene: TRBV6-1
abundance: once

CDR3nt: TGTGCCAGCAGTCTCCCAACTAGCGGAGCTAGCACAGATACGCAGTATTTT
CDR3aa: CASSLPTSGASTDTQYF
d_gene: TRBD2
j_gene: TRBJ2-3
v_gene: TRBV27
abundance: NA

CDR3nt: TGTGCCAGCAGCGTGGGGAGGGTTGATGAGCAGTTCTTC
CDR3aa: CASSVGRVDEQFF
d_gene: TRBD2
j_gene: TRBJ2-1
v_gene: TRBV9
abundance: NA

CDR3nt: TGCAGCGTTGAACCCCCGCCCCAGGGGCAGGGTGGCTACACCTTC
CDR3aa: CSVEPPPQGQGGYTF
d_gene: NA
j_gene: TRBJ1-2
v_gene: TRBV29-1
abundance: NA

CDR3nt: TGTGCCAGCAGTTACGTCGTCGAACTAGCGGGGGCCGGGAATGAGCAGTTCTTC
CDR3aa: CASSYVVELAGAGNEQFF
d_gene: TRBD2
j_gene: TRBJ2-1
v_gene: TRBV6-2/TRBV6-3
abundance: NA